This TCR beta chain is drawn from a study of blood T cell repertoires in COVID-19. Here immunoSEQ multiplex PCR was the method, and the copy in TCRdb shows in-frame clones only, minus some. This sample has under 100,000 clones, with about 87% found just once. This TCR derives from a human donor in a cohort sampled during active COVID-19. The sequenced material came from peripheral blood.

The CDR3 spells CASQRSGTGVPGELFF. The CDR3 DNA follows: TGTGCCAGCCAGCGTTCCGGGACAGGGGTTCCCGGGGAGCTGTTTTTT. V usage is TRBV19 and J usage is TRBJ2-2, with 10 bases matching TRBD1. CDR1 and CDR2 (germline): LNHDA, SQIVND (reference sequence). This CDR3 comprises 16 residues. The V and J ends lost 9 bases and 6 bases, in that order; junction bases with no gene match: 13.